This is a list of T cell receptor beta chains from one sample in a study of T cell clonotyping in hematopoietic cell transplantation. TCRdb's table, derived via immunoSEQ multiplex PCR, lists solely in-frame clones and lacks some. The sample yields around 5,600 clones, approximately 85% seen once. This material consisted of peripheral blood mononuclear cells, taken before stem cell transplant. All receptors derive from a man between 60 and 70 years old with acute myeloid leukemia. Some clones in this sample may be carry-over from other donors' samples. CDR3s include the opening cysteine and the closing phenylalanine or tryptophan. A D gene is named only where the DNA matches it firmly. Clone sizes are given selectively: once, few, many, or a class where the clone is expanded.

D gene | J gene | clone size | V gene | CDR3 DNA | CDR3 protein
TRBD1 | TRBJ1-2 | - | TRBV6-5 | TGTGCCAGCAGTTACTCGGCAGGACAGGGTGGTGGTGGCTACACCTTC | CASSYSAGQGGGGYTF
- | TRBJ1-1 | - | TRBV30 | TGTGCCTGGAGTGTATTGCGGGGGGCGATGAACACTGAAGCTTTCTTT | CAWSVLRGAMNTEAFF
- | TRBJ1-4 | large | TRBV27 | TGTGCCAGCAGTAAGCAGGGTGATGAAAAACTGTTTTTT | CASSKQGDEKLFF
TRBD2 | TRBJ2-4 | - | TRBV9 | TGTGCCAGCAGCGTAGCACCCTCCGGGACTAGAGCCAAAAACATTCAGTACTTC | CASSVAPSGTRAKNIQYF
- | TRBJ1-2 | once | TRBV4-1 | TGCGCCAGCAGCCATGACGGGGTTCCAAACTATGGCTACACCTTC | CASSHDGVPNYGYTF
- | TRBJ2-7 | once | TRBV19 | TGTGCCAGCTCGCAAGCCAGGGGAGGCTACGAGCAGTACTTC | CASSQARGGYEQYF
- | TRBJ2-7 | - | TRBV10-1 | TGCGCCAGCAGTGTAACATCAGGGACCCTCGGGTACGAGCAGTACTTC | CASSVTSGTLGYEQYF
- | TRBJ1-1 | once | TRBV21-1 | TGTGCCAGCAGCAAAGAAAGTTCCGGAGACAGGGGGCTTACTGAAGCTTTCTTT | CASSKESSGDRGLTEAFF
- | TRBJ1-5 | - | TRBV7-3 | TGTGCCAGCAGCTTAACGAGAGATCAGCCCCAGCATTTT | CASSLTRDQPQHF
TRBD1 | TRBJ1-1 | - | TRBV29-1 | TGCAGCGTCCCGCGCGACGACAGGGGAACTGAAGCTTTCTTT | CSVPRDDRGTEAFF
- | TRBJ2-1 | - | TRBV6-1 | TGTGCCAGCAGTGGCGGGACATTCTACCATGAGCAGTTCTTC | CASSGGTFYHEQFF
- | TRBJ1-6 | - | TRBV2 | TGTGCCAGCAGTTTAATGTTGAATTCACCCCTCCACTTT | CASSLMLNSPLHF
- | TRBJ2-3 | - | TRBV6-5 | TGTGCCAGCAGTTCCGGACAGAGCACAGATACGCAGTATTTT | CASSSGQSTDTQYF
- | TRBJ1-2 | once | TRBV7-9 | TGTGCCAGCAGCTCAATGAGACAGAACTATGGCTACACCTTC | CASSSMRQNYGYTF
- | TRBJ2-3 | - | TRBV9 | TGTGCCAGCAGCCCTAGCCGTCGCACAGATACGCAGTATTTT | CASSPSRRTDTQYF
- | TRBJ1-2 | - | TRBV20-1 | TGCAGTGCTAGCTATTGGGATGGCTACACCTTC | CSASYWDGYTF
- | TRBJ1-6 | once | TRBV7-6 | TGTGCCAGCAGCTTAGTGATAGGGGGTTATTCACCCCTCCACTTT | CASSLVIGGYSPLHF
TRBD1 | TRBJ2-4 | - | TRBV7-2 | TGTGCCAGCAGCGAGGGGACAGCGCTAGCCAAAAACATTCAGTACTTC | CASSEGTALAKNIQYF
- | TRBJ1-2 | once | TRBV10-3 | TGTGCCATCAGTGAGTCGGACTATGGCTACACCTTC | CAISESDYGYTF
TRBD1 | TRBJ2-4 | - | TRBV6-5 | TGTGCCAGCAAAAGGACAGGAGCTAAAAACATTCAGTACTTC | CASKRTGAKNIQYF
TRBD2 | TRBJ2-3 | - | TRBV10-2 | TGCGCCAGCAGGCCCCTCGGACTAGCGGGAGGGTGGGATACGCAGTATTTT | CASRPLGLAGGWDTQYF
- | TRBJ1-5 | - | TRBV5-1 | TGCGCCAGCAGCTTGGACAGTGAGGATCAGCCCCAGCATTTT | CASSLDSEDQPQHF
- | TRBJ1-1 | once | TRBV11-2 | TGTGCCAGCAGCTTGGGGACAACTTCTTGGGCTTTCTTT | CASSLGTTSWAFF
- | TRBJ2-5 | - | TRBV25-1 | TGTGCCAGCAGTGAATACACAGATCAAGAGACCCAGTACTTC | CASSEYTDQETQYF
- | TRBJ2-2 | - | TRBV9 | TGTGCCAGCAGCGTAGATAGGGTCATCGGGGAGCTGTTTTTT | CASSVDRVIGELFF
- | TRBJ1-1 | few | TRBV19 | TGTGCCAGTAGTATAGAACCGAACACTGAAGCTTTCTTT | CASSIEPNTEAFF
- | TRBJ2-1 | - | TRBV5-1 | TGCGCCAGCAGCTTGGAATACCGGGTACAATTGATCAATGAGCAGTTCTTC | CASSLEYRVQLINEQFF
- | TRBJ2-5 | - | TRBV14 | TGTGCCAGCAGCCAAGCTACAGGTCAGCAAGAGACCCAGTACTTC | CASSQATGQQETQYF
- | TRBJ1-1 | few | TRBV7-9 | TGTGCCAGCAGCTTAGTTTGGGGGGCGCGGACTGAAGCTTTCTTT | CASSLVWGARTEAFF
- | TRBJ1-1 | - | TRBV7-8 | TGTGCCAGCAGCTTACTAGGACAGATGAACACTGAAGCTTTCTTT | CASSLLGQMNTEAFF
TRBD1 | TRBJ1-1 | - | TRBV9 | TGTGCCAGCAGCGTGGGCCGGGACAGAGAAGCTTTCTTT | CASSVGRDREAFF
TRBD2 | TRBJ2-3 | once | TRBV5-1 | TGCGCCAGCAGCTTGGGCCCAGGGACTAGCGCGAGCACAGATACGCAGTATTTT | CASSLGPGTSASTDTQYF
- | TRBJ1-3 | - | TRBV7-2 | TGTGCCAGCAGCCGTGTGACAGGAGCCTCTGGAAACACCATATATTTT | CASSRVTGASGNTIYF
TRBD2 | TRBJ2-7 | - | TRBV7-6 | TGTGCCAGCAGCTTAGGTTCGCTAGCGGGGGCCCGCCGGGAGCAGTACTTC | CASSLGSLAGARREQYF
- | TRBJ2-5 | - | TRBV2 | TGTGCCAGCAGTGTTAATCTCAGCCAAGAGACCCAGTACTTC | CASSVNLSQETQYF
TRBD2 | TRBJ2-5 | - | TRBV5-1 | TGCGCCAGCAAGACAGCGGGGTTCGAGACCCAGTACTTC | CASKTAGFETQYF
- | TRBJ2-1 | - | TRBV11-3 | TGTGCCAGCAGCTTCCATGGAATGAGTGAGCAGTTCTTC | CASSFHGMSEQFF
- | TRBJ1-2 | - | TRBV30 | TGTGCCTGGAGTGTTGCGCACAACTATGGCTACACCTTC | CAWSVAHNYGYTF
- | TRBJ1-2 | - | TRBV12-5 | TGTGCTAGTGGTTTGGTAACAGCGGGGGGCTACACCTTC | CASGLVTAGGYTF
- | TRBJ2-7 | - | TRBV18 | TGTGCCAGCTCACCAACGGGACTCCCGGGCGAGCAGTACTTC | CASSPTGLPGEQYF
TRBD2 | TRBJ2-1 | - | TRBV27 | TGTGCCAGTAATGGGATAGCGGGAGGACACTCCTACAATGAGCAGTTCTTC | CASNGIAGGHSYNEQFF
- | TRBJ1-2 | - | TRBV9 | TGTGCCAGCAGCTTTCGGGAAGTGGATGGCTACACCTTC | CASSFREVDGYTF
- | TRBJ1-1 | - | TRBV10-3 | TGTGCCACCAAGCGGGACACAAGAGACACTGAAGCTTTCTTT | CATKRDTRDTEAFF
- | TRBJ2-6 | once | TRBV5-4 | TGTGCCAGCAGCTTGGGACAGGCAAACTCTGGGGCCAACGTCCTGACTTTC | CASSLGQANSGANVLTF
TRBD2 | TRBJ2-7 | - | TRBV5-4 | TGTGCCAGCAGAAAGGGACTAGCGGGAGACAGCGAGCAGTACTTC | CASRKGLAGDSEQYF